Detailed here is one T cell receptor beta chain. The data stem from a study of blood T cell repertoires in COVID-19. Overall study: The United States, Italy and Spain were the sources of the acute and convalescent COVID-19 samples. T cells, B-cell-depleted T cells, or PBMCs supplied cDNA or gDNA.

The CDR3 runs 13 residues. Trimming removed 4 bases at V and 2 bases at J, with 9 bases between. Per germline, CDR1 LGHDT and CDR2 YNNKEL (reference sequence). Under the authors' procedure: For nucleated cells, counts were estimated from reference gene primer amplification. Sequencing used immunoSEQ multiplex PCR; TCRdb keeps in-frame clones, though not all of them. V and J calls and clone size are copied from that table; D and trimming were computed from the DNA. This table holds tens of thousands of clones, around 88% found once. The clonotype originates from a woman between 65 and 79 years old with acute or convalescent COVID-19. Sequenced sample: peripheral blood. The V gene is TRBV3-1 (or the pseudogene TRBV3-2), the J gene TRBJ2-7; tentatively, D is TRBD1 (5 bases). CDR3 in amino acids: CASSLQGAYEQYF. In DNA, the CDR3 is TGTGCCAGCAGCCTCCAGGGTGCCTACGAGCAGTACTTC.